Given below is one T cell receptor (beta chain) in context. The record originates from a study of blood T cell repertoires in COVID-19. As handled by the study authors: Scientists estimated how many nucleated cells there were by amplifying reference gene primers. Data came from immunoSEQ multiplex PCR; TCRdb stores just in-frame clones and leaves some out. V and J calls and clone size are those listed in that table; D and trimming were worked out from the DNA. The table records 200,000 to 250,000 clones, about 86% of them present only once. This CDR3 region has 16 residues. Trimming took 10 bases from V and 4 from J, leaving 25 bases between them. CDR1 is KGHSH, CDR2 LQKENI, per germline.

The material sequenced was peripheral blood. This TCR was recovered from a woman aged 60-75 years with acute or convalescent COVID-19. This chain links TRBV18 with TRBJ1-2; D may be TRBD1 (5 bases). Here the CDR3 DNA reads TGTGCCACCTCTCCCATCCCGACAGATAGAGTCTATGGCTACACCTTC. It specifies CATSPIPTDRVYGYTF. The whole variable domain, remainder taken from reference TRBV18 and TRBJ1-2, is NAGVMQNPRHLVRRRGQEARLRCSPMKGHSHVYWYRQLPEEGLKFMVYLQKENIIDESGMPKERFSAEFPKEGPSILRIQQVVRGDSAAYFCATSPIPTDRVYGYTFGSGTRLTVV.